The TCR beta chain under discussion was sequenced for a study of PD-1 blockade in classical Hodgkin lymphoma. Overall study findings and caveats: Exclusion removed patients who began nivolumab under 1 year after ASCT. Possible causes of repertoire differences, disease activity or prior therapy, remain undefined.

Libraries were prepared by immunoSEQ multiplex PCR; TCRdb keeps only in-frame clonotypes and omits some of them. The sample has about 13,000 clones; around 85% are singletons. In every patient, relapse followed autologous stem cell transplantation, while exposure to brentuximab vedotin differed. From thawed PBMCs, magnetic negative selection was used to isolate the CD8+ T cells. Note on this clone: The target antigen is unknown.

Germline values: CDR1 MNHEY, CDR2 SMNVEV (reference sequence). The CDR3 totals 12 residues. With 0 bases removed from V and 7 bases from J, the gap between germline ends came to 4 bases. The clonotype originates from a human donor with classical Hodgkin lymphoma. Sequenced here: CD8+ T cells from blood, sampled at baseline. V gene TRBV27 combines with J gene TRBJ2-1; D is ambiguous. CDR3 nucleotide sequence: TGTGCCAGCAGTTTATCTGTAAATGAGCAGTTCTTC. Protein product: CASSLSVNEQFF.